This T cell receptor beta chain was identified in a study of blood T cell repertoires in COVID-19. Study at large: Whether acute or convalescent, the COVID-19 samples came from the United States, Italy and Spain. Sources were T cells, B-cell-depleted T cells, or PBMCs; the material itself was cDNA or gDNA.

In the original analysis: The assay estimated nucleated cells by amplifying reference gene primers. Data came from immunoSEQ multiplex PCR; TCRdb stores just in-frame clones and leaves some out. V and J calls and clone size follow that table, whereas D and trimming were derived from the DNA. The table records about 150,000 clones, about 87% of them present only once. Unmatched junction bases numbered 20, after V lost 7 bases and J lost 10 bases. Per the germline V gene, CDR1 is SQVTM and CDR2 is ANQGSEA. The CDR3 extends over 15 amino acids. Sequenced: peripheral blood. This clonotype was obtained from a man over 45 with active COVID-19. This sequence joins TRBV29-1 and TRBJ2-5, with TRBD2 matching 8 bases. The CDR3 spells CSGRNGAGEVDGQYF. DNA for the CDR3: TGCAGCGGACGTAACGGAGCGGGGGAGGTCGATGGCCAGTACTTC.